One T cell receptor (beta chain) is described in this entry. In the original workflow: Amplification with reference gene primers provided the estimates of nucleated cell counts. Produced via immunoSEQ multiplex PCR; TCRdb's table is partial and in-frame only. For V, J and clone size, that table is used; D and trimming come from the DNA. This repertoire shows about 320,000 clones, 89% found once; its top ten account for 5% to 7%. This sample is drawn from a study of blood T cell repertoires in COVID-19. Study background: The United States, Italy and Spain were the sources of the acute and convalescent COVID-19 samples. The cDNA or gDNA used as material had been derived from T cells, B-cell-depleted T cells, or PBMCs.

Sequenced material: peripheral blood. The source is a young man who had recovered from COVID-19.

The CDR3 spells CASSLEGRPYGYTF. The CDR3 DNA reads as TGTGCCAGCAGCTTAGAGGGCAGGCCCTATGGCTACACCTTC. This chain uses TRBV11-2 with TRBJ1-2; D remains unclear. Germline V lookup: CDR1 SGHAT, CDR2 FQNNGV. The V end lost 0 bases, the J end lost 4 bases, and 9 bases lay between the germline ends. This CDR3 has 14 residues. Using reference TRBV11-2 and TRBJ1-2 for the parts outside the CDR3, the full variable domain is EAGVAQSPRYKIIEKRQSVAFWCNPISGHATLYWYQQILGQGPKLLIQFQNNGVVDDSQLPKDRFSAERLKGVDSTLKIQPAKLEDSAVYLCASSLEGRPYGYTFGSGTRLTVV.